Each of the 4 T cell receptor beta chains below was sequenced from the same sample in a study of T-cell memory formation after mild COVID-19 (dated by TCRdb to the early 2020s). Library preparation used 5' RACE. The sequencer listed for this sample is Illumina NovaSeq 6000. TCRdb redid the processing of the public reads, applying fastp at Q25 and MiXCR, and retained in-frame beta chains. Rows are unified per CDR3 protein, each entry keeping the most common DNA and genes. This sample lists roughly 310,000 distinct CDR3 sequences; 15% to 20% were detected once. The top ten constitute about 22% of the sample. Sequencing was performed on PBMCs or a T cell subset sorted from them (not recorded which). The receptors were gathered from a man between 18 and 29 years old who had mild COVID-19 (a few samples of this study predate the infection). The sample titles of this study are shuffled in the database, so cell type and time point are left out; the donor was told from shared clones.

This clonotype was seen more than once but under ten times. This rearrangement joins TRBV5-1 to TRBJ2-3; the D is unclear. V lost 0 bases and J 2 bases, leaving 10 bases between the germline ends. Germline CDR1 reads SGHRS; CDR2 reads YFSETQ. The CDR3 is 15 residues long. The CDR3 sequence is CASSLGHWTTDTQYF. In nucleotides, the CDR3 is TGCGCCAGCAGCTTGGGGCACTGGACCACAGATACGCAGTATTTT.

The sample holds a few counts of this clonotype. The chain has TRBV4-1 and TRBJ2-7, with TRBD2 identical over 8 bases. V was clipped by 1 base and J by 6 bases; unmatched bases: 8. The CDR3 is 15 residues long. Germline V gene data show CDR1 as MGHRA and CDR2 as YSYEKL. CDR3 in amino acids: CASSQVGGGGSEQYF. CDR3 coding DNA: TGCGCCAGCAGCCAAGTAGGAGGCGGGGGGAGCGAGCAGTACTTC.

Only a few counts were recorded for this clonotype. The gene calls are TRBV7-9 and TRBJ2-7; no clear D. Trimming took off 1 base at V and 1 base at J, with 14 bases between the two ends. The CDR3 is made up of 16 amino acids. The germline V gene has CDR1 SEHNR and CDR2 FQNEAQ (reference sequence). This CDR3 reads CASSLDGGFVSYEQYF. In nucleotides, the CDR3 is TGTGCCAGCAGCTTAGACGGTGGGTTCGTGTCCTACGAGCAGTACTTC.

The chain's CDR3 is CASSAGRTEAFF. DNA for the CDR3: TGCGCCAGCAGTGCTGGGAGGACTGAAGCTTTCTTT. This sequence joins TRBV10-2 and TRBJ1-1; no clear D gene. This CDR3 has 12 residues. Germline CDR1 is WSHSY and CDR2 is SAAADI. Trimming took off 4 bases at V and 5 bases at J, with 8 bases between the two ends.